This entry describes one T cell receptor beta chain. This sample is drawn from a study of blood T cell repertoires in COVID-19. Study information: Collection of acute and convalescent COVID-19 samples took place in the United States, Italy and Spain. From T cells, B-cell-depleted T cells, or PBMCs came the material, which was cDNA or gDNA.

In the original workflow: Nucleated cell counts were estimated from reference gene primer amplification. The assay was immunoSEQ multiplex PCR, and TCRdb's table has in-frame clones only and misses some. From that table come the V and J calls and clone size; the DNA was used to work out D and trimming. The sample yields 100,000 to 150,000 clones, about 90% seen once. The CDR3 has 15 amino acids. J gave up 8 bases and V 6 bases, and 8 bases lay outside the gene matches. The germline gives CDR1 MNHEY, CDR2 SVGAGI. The TCR originated in a woman aged 60 to 75 with acute or convalescent COVID-19. The sequenced material came from peripheral blood. The chain uses TRBV6-5 and TRBJ1-6; 9 nucleotides align to TRBD1. The CDR3 DNA is TGTGCCAGCAGGGGACAGGGACGGTCATATTCACCCCTCCACTTT. This translates into CASRGQGRSYSPLHF.